The 23 T cell receptor beta chains given below trace back to one sample, sequenced in a study of PD-L1 blockade in urothelial cancer. Measured with immunoSEQ multiplex PCR; TCRdb has only the in-frame clones, and not every one. Among 35,000 to 45,000 clones listed, approximately 34% were seen once. Source: tumor tissue, taken before atezolizumab (anti-PD-L1) treatment. These receptors were obtained from a man between 60 and 75 years old with urothelial cancer.

Judged by abundance, this clone is medium-sized (0.01 to 0.1%). The chain joins TRBV30 to TRBJ1-6, with D perhaps TRBD1 (6 bases). Per germline, CDR1 GTSNPN and CDR2 SVGIG (reference sequence). Trimming removed 3 bases at V and 5 bases at J, with 8 bases between. This CDR3 spans 13 amino acids. CDR3 loop: CAWRQGHNSPLHF. The DNA of the CDR3 is TGTGCCTGGAGACAGGGCCATAATTCACCCCTCCACTTT.

CDR3 nucleotides: TGTGCCAGCAGTGCCGGGACAGGGAGGGGAGAGACCCAGTACTTC. Translating gives CASSAGTGRGETQYF. The rearrangement uses TRBV9 and TRBJ2-5; 9 bases agree with TRBD1. The CDR3 runs 15 residues. Germline CDR1 SGDLS, CDR2 YYNGEE. With V trimmed by 5 bases and J by 4 bases, 9 bases remained unmatched.

The V and J genes are TRBV11-3 and TRBJ2-3; D may be TRBD2 (5 bases). The CDR3 consists of 15 residues. V was clipped by 2 bases and J by 0 bases, with 9 bases between them. Germline V gene lookup returns CDR1 SGHNT and CDR2 YENEEA. The CDR3 nucleotides read TGTGCCAGCAGCTTAAACGGGGTTAGCACAGATACGCAGTATTTT. Its protein product is CASSLNGVSTDTQYF. The full variable domain, rest sourced from reference TRBV11-3 and TRBJ2-3, is EAGVVQSPRYKIIEKKQPVAFWCNPISGHNTLYWYLQNLGQGPELLIRYENEEAVDDSQLPKDRFSAERLKGVDSTLKIQPAELGDSAVYLCASSLNGVSTDTQYFGPGTRLTVL.

This clone is a singleton in its sample. The chain uses TRBV30 and TRBJ1-5, with TRBD1 as a possible D gene (5 bases). CDR3 length equals 13 residues. V was cut by 3 bases and J by 7 bases, with 13 bases left in between. Per germline, CDR1 GTSNPN and CDR2 SVGIG (reference sequence). CDR3 DNA sequence: TGTGCCTGGAGCGGGGGGGTGGGCCAGCCCCAGCATTTT. Its translation: CAWSGGVGQPQHF.

There are a few counts of this clone. The V call is TRBV28, the J call TRBJ2-7, with D tentatively TRBD2 (6 bases). Germline CDR1 reads MDHEN; CDR2 reads SYDVKM. This CDR3 spans 12 amino acids. The CDR3 nucleotides are TGTGTCGTATGGGGGGAGGTGTACGAGCAGTACTTC. Protein: CVVWGEVYEQYF.

V is TRBV30 and J is TRBJ1-6; D gene uncertain. Trimming cost V 0 bases and J 7 bases, with 10 bases left between them. This CDR3 has 14 residues. CDR1 is GTSNPN and CDR2 is SVGIG in the germline V gene (reference sequence). The CDR3 nucleotides are TGTGCCTGGAGTGTACTGGAAAGAAATTCACCCCTCCACTTT. Encoded protein: CAWSVLERNSPLHF. Supplemented by reference TRBV30 and TRBJ1-6, the full variable domain reads SQTIHQWPATLVQPVGSPLSLECTVEGTSNPNLYWYRQAAGRGLQLLFYSVGIGQISSEVPQNLSASRPQDRQFILSSKKLLLSDSGFYLCAWSVLERNSPLHFGNGTRLTVT.

The chain uses TRBV5-1 and TRBJ1-4, with TRBD1 matching 7 bases. The V gene end was trimmed by 4 bases and the J gene end by 8 bases; junction bases not matched to a gene: 11. This CDR3 is built from 15 residues. Germline V lookup: CDR1 SGHRS, CDR2 YFSETQ. The CDR3 coding sequence is TGCGCCAGCAGCCAAACCACAGGGGAGCGCGAAAAACTGTTTTTT. This encodes CASSQTTGEREKLFF.

This chain uses TRBV18 with TRBJ1-2; D remains ambiguous. Trimming removed 3 bases from V and 4 bases from J, with 9 bases in between. From germline, CDR1 is KGHSH and CDR2 LQKENI. CDR3 length: 13 residues. In DNA form, the CDR3 reads TGTGCCAGCTCACCGTGGGCGAGCTATGGCTACACCTTC. Translating gives CASSPWASYGYTF.

This clone was seen a few times. The chain employs TRBV19 and TRBJ1-5; D gene ambiguous. V was cut by 3 bases and J by 13 bases, with 13 bases left in between. The CDR3 contains 12 residues. From germline, CDR1 is LNHDA and CDR2 SQIVND (reference sequence). Here the CDR3 DNA reads TGTGCCAGTAGTATTGTTGATAACTTTCAGCATTTT. Translating it yields CASSIVDNFQHF.

Only a few counts were recorded for this clone. The rearrangement uses TRBV11-1 and TRBJ2-5, with 7 bases fitting TRBD1. Germline trimming cut 3 bases from V and 6 bases from J; bases unmatched to any gene: 7. Germline CDR1 and CDR2: SGHAT and FQDESV (reference sequence). The CDR3 is made up of 14 amino acids. The CDR3 reads CASSLVGTDQTQYF. As DNA, the CDR3 is TGTGCCAGCAGCTTGGTCGGGACAGATCAGACCCAGTACTTC.

V gene TRBV6-8 combines with J gene TRBJ2-1, with D hard to call. Trimming cost V 5 bases and J 6 bases, with 20 bases left between them. The CDR3 loop spans 16 amino acids. Looked up from germline, CDR1 is MNHGY and CDR2 is SAAAGT. The CDR3 region has the DNA TGTGCCAGCAGTACCCAAGCACGGGTTACTCTCAATGAGCAGTTCTTC. It encodes CASSTQARVTLNEQFF.

This clone occurred a few times. The rearrangement joins TRBV18 to TRBJ2-7, with D hard to call. Trimming removed 0 bases from V and 0 bases from J, with 9 bases in between. This CDR3 comprises 15 residues. The germline CDR1 and CDR2 sequences are KGHSH and LQKENI. The CDR3 here is CASSPPGSSSYEQYF. The CDR3 DNA reads TGTGCCAGCTCACCACCGGGTTCGAGCTCCTACGAGCAGTACTTC.

This clone was seen more than once but under ten times. The chain recombines TRBV19 with TRBJ1-6, with D possibly TRBD1 on 6 matching bases. CDR3 length: 15 amino acids. CDR1 and CDR2 from the germline V gene are LNHDA and SQIVND (reference sequence). V was shortened by 6 bases and J by 8 bases, with 17 bases between the two germline ends. DNA for the CDR3: TGTGCCAGTAGCCGGACACAGGGTTATGATTCACCCCTCCACTTT. This sequence encodes CASSRTQGYDSPLHF.

This clone showed up many times. V gene TRBV11-3 combines with J gene TRBJ1-1, with TRBD1 matching 8 bases. The CDR3 covers 14 residues. The ends lost 5 bases at V and 7 bases at J; junction bases unmatched: 9. In germline, CDR1 is SGHNT, CDR2 YENEEA. CDR3 sequence (DNA): TGTGCCAGCAGCCTAGGACAGGGAGCGGATGAAGCTTTCTTT. Residues: CASSLGQGADEAFF.

This sequence joins TRBV5-1 and TRBJ1-2; no definite D call. The CDR3 extends over 15 amino acids. The V gene lost 0 bases and the J gene lost 4 bases, with 13 bases spanning the gap. Looked up from germline, CDR1 is SGHRS and CDR2 is YFSETQ. The CDR3 DNA reads as TGCGCCAGCAGCTTGGTAGGCAGGTTCATCTATGGCTACACCTTC. It is translated as CASSLVGRFIYGYTF.

A few counts support this clone. The chain combines TRBV6-8 with TRBJ2-1, with a weak D call TRBD2 (5 bases). V lost 7 bases and J lost 9, with 19 bases in between. Germline V gene data show CDR1 as MNHGY and CDR2 as SAAAGT. The CDR3 consists of 14 residues. DNA of the CDR3: TGTGCCAGCACCCTTAACACTGTTACTAGTGAGCAGTTCTTC. Its translation: CASTLNTVTSEQFF.

The chain uses TRBV19 and TRBJ2-1; 8 bases align to TRBD2. Losses at the gene ends were 6 bases for V and 1 base for J; bases not matched to a gene: 2. The CDR3 has 14 residues. From germline, CDR1 is LNHDA and CDR2 SQIVND (reference sequence). The CDR3 DNA reads TGTGCCAGTAGAAAGCGGGAGTCCTACAATGAGCAGTTCTTC. Amino acids: CASRKRESYNEQFF.

The chain joins TRBV29-1 to TRBJ2-7; D is unresolved. CDR3 size: 12 residues. Per germline, CDR1 SQVTM and CDR2 ANQGSEA. V was cut by 4 bases and J by 5 bases, with 12 bases left in between. The CDR3 sequence is CSVVLLGNEQYF. The CDR3 nucleotides read TGCAGCGTTGTACTTTTGGGGAACGAGCAGTACTTC.

The chain carries TRBV9 and TRBJ2-7, with 7 bases aligning to TRBD1. The length of the CDR3 is 14 residues. Germline-derived CDR1 and CDR2 are SGDLS and YYNGEE. Trimming took 6 bases from V and 4 from J; bases not matched to a gene: 10. CDR3 coding DNA: TGTGCCAGCACCCTACAGGGGATCGGGTACGAGCAGTACTTC. It yields the protein CASTLQGIGYEQYF. The full variable domain, in which reference TRBV9 and TRBJ2-7 provide the parts outside the CDR3, is DSGVTQTPKHLITATGQRVTLRCSPRSGDLSVYWYQQSLDQGLQFLIQYYNGEERAKGNILERFSAQQFPDLHSELNLSSLELGDSALYFCASTLQGIGYEQYFGPGTRLTVT.

The CDR3 protein is CATSRGQAVNTEAFF. The CDR3 DNA follows: TGTGCCACCAGCAGAGGACAGGCGGTGAACACTGAAGCTTTCTTT. The V gene is TRBV15, the J gene TRBJ1-1; D might be TRBD1 (6 bases). The CDR3 loop spans 15 amino acids. Trimming removed 1 base from V and 0 bases from J, with 9 bases in between. The germline V gene encodes CDR1 LNHNV and CDR2 YYDKDF (reference sequence).

This chain uses TRBV27 with TRBJ2-6; 7 bases are shared with TRBD1. V lost 5 bases and J lost 1; bases outside the gene matches: 2. CDR1 and CDR2 (germline): MNHEY, SMNVEV (reference sequence). CDR3 length equals 15 residues. CDR3 residues: CASSKQGSGANVLTF. The CDR3 coding sequence is TGTGCCAGCAGTAAACAGGGGTCTGGGGCCAACGTCCTGACTTTC. Combining the CDR3 with reference TRBV27 and TRBJ2-6 gives the whole variable domain EAQVTQNPRYLITVTGKKLTVTCSQNMNHEYMSWYRQDPGLGLRQIYYSMNVEVTDKGDVPEGYKVSRKEKRNFPLILESPSPNQTSLYFCASSKQGSGANVLTFGAGSRLTVL.

The J gene is TRBJ2-7, the V gene TRBV9; 7 positions agree with TRBD2. The CDR3 is made up of 14 amino acids. Germline trimming cut 5 bases from V and 2 bases from J; bases unmatched to any gene: 7. Per the germline V gene, CDR1 is SGDLS and CDR2 is YYNGEE. The CDR3 loop reads CASSGRGRTYEQYF. CDR3 DNA: TGTGCCAGCAGTGGGCGGGGGAGGACCTACGAGCAGTACTTC.

This clone was observed a few times. This sequence joins TRBV7-1 and TRBJ2-3; 7 positions match TRBD2. TRBV7-1 has ORF status, its function being uncertain. This CDR3 has 14 residues. V lost 6 bases to trimming and J lost 5 bases; unmatched junction nucleotides: 8. The CDR3 region has the DNA TGTGCCAGCAGGTTATCCCTAGCGGAAGATACGCAGTATTTT. This translates into CASRLSLAEDTQYF.